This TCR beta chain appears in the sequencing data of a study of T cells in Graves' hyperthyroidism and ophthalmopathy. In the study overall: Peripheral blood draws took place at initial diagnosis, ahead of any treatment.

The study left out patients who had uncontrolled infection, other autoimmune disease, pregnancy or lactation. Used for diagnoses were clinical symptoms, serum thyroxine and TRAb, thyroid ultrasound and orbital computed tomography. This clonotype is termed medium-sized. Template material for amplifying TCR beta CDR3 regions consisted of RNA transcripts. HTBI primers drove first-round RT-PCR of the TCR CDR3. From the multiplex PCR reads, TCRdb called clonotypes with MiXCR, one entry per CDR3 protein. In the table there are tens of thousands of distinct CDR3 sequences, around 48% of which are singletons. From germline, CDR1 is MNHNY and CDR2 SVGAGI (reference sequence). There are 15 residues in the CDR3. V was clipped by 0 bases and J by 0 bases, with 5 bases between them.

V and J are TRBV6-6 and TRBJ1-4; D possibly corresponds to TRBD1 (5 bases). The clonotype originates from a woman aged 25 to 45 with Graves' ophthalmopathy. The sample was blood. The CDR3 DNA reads TGTGCCAGCAGTTACTCGGACACAACTAATGAAAAACTGTTTTTT. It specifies CASSYSDTTNEKLFF.